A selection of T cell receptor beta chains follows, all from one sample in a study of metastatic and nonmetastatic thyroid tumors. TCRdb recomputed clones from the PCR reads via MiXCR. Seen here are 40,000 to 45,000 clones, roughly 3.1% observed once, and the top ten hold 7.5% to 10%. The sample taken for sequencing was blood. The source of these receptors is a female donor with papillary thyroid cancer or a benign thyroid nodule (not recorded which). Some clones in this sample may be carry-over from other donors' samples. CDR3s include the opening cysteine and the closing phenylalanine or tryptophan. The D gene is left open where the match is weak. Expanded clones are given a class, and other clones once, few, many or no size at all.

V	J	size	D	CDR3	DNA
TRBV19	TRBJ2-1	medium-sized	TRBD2	CASSRPGLASYNEQFF	TGTGCCAGTAGCCGCCCGGGACTAGCTTCCTACAATGAGCAGTTCTTC
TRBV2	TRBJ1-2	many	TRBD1	CASSLTGTGGYTF	TGTGCCAGCAGTTTGACCGGGACAGGTGGCTACACCTTC
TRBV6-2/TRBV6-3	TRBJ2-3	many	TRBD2	CASRLGLAESTDTQYF	TGTGCCAGCCGGCTGGGACTAGCGGAAAGCACAGATACGCAGTATTTT
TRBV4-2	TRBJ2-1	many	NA	CASSQGRASYDEQFF	TGTGCCAGCAGCCAAGGCAGAGCTTCCTACGATGAGCAGTTCTTC
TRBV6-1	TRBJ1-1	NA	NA	CASTPTGISTEAFF	TGTGCCAGCACCCCGACTGGGATCTCCACTGAAGCTTTCTTT
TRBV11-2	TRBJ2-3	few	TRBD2	CASSPGTTRLTDTQYF	TGTGCCAGCAGCCCCGGGACTACGAGGTTGACAGATACGCAGTATTTT
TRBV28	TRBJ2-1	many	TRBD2	CASSLLLLAGGKGYYNEQFF	TGTGCCAGCAGTTTACTTTTACTAGCGGGAGGGAAAGGGTACTACAATGAGCAGTTCTTC
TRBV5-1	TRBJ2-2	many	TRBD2	CASSLFASGANTGELFF	TGCGCCAGCAGCTTGTTCGCTAGCGGGGCGAACACCGGGGAGCTGTTTTTT
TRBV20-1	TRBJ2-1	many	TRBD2	CSATTPGLGLSKQFF	TGCAGTGCTACTACGCCGGGACTAGGCCTTAGTAAGCAGTTCTTC
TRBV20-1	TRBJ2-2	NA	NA	CSARATPGELFF	TGCAGTGCTCGGGCGACTCCCGGGGAGCTGTTTTTT
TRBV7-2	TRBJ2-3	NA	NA	CASSLEVSSVSDTQYF	TGTGCCAGCAGCTTAGAGGTTTCGTCGGTGTCAGATACGCAGTATTTT
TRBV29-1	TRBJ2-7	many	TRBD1	CSVAGQDHSYEQYF	TGCAGCGTTGCGGGACAGGATCACTCCTACGAGCAGTACTTC
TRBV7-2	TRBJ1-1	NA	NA	CASSNQETQYFGPGTEAFF	NA
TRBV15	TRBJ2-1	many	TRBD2	CATSRLLAGVSRNEQFF	TGTGCCACCAGCAGACTTCTAGCGGGAGTGAGTAGGAATGAGCAGTTCTTC
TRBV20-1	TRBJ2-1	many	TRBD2	CRLAGGPFEQFF	TGCAGACTAGCGGGAGGGCCGTTCGAGCAGTTCTTC
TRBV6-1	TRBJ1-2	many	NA	CASSERVRPWSGYTF	TGTGCCAGCAGTGAACGGGTCCGACCGTGGAGTGGCTACACCTTC
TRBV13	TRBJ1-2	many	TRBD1	CASSAWTGGAKGYTF	TGTGCCAGCAGCGCATGGACAGGGGGCGCGAAGGGCTACACCTTC
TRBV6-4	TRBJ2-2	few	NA	CASSDNTGELFF	TGTGCCAGCAGTGACAACACCGGGGAGCTGTTTTTT
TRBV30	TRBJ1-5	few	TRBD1	CAWSSLGTASNQPQHF	TGTGCCTGGAGTTCTCTAGGGACAGCTAGCAATCAGCCCCAGCATTTT
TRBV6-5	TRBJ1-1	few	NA	CASSYSRNTEAFF	TGTGCCAGCAGTTACTCGAGGAACACTGAAGCTTTCTTT
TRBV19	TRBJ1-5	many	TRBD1	CASARGNQPQHF	TGTGCCAGTGCCAGGGGGAATCAGCCCCAGCATTTT
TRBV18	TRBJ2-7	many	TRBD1	CASSQDRDEQYF	TGTGCCAGCTCACAAGACAGGGACGAGCAGTACTTC
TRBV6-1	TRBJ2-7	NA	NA	CASSTGTLGGEQYF	TGTGCCAGCAGTACCGGGACCTTAGGTGGGGAGCAGTACTTC
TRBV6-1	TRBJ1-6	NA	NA	CASTHRDSPLHF	TGTGCCAGCACCCACAGGGACTCACCCCTCCACTTT
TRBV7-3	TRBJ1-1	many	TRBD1	CASSLQGSRGGWTEAFF	TGTGCCAGCAGCTTACAAGGGTCCCGAGGGGGCTGGACTGAAGCTTTCTTT
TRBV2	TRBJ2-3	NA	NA	CASSEDYTDTQYF	TGTGCCAGCAGTGAAGACTACACAGATACGCAGTATTTT
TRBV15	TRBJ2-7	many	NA	CATSPDVGYEQYF	TGTGCCACCAGTCCTGACGTTGGGTACGAGCAGTACTTC
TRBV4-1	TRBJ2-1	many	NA	CASTLTEGPPRNEQFF	TGCGCCAGCACCCTTACCGAAGGCCCTCCAAGGAATGAGCAGTTCTTC
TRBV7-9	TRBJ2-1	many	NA	CASSPFLGHEQFF	TGTGCCAGCAGCCCATTCCTGGGGCATGAGCAGTTCTTC
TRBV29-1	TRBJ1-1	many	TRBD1	CSARQGLDTEAFF	TGCAGCGCAAGACAGGGATTGGACACTGAAGCTTTCTTT
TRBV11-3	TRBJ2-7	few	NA	CASSLEGGNYEQYF	TGTGCCAGCAGCTTAGAAGGGGGAAACTACGAGCAGTACTTC
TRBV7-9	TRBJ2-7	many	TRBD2	CASSLPSGLAGSYEQYF	TGTGCCAGCAGCTTACCGAGCGGACTAGCGGGGTCCTACGAGCAGTACTTC
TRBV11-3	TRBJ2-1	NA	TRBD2	CASSFRTSGENEQFF	TGTGCCAGCAGCTTCCGGACTAGCGGGGAGAATGAGCAGTTCTTC
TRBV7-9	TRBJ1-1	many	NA	CASSARDTNTEAFF	TGTGCCAGCAGCGCCCGGGACACGAACACTGAAGCTTTCTTT
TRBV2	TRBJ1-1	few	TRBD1	CASRFDRGDTEAFF	TGTGCCAGCAGATTCGACAGGGGGGATACTGAAGCTTTCTTT
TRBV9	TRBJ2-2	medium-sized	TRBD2	CASSVAPVLAGNTGELFF	TGTGCCAGCAGCGTGGCCCCTGTCCTAGCGGGTAACACCGGGGAGCTGTTTTTT
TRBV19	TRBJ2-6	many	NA	CASSSPDRIGGANVLTF	TGTGCCAGTAGTTCCCCGGACAGAATCGGTGGGGCCAACGTCCTGACTTTC
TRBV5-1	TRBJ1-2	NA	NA	CASSFSGGGYTF	TGCGCCAGCAGCTTCTCTGGGGGTGGCTACACCTTC
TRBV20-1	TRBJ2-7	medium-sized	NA	CSAQKQGTEQYF	TGCAGTGCTCAGAAACAGGGTACCGAGCAGTACTTC
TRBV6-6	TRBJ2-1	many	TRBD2	CASSYPLGTSGKYEQFF	TGTGCCAGCAGTTACCCCCTAGGGACTAGCGGGAAATATGAGCAGTTCTTC
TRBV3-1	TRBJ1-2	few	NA	CASSQGHLEGYTF	TGTGCCAGCAGCCAAGGACACCTGGAGGGCTACACCTTC
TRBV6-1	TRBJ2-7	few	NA	CASRDTGDYEQYF	TGTGCCAGCAGGGACACAGGTGATTACGAGCAGTACTTC
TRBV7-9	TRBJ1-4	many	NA	CASSLWETTTNEKLFF	TGTGCCAGCAGCTTATGGGAAACCACAACTAATGAAAAACTGTTTTTT
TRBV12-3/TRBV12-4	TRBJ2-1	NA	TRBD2	CASSLARQAGVLNEQFF	TGTGCCAGCAGTTTAGCCCGCCAGGCGGGGGTGTTAAATGAGCAGTTCTTC
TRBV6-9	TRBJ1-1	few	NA	CASSYDEKILSAFF	TGTGCCAGCAGTTACGACGAAAAAATACTTTCGGCTTTCTTT
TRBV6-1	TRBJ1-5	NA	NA	CASSGAPSSLEPQHF	TGTGCCAGCAGTGGCGCACCCTCGAGTTTGGAGCCCCAGCATTTT
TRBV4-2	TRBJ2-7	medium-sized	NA	CASSQDSYEQYF	TGTGCCAGCAGCCAGGACAGTTACGAGCAGTACTTC
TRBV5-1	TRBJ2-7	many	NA	CASSKQGTNYEQYF	TGCGCCAGCAGCAAACAGGGAACTAACTACGAGCAGTACTTC
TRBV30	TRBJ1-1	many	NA	CAWSMVGTEAFF	TGTGCCTGGAGTATGGTGGGCACTGAAGCTTTCTTT
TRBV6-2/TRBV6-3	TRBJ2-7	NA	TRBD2	CAITKREYLKEQYF	TGTGCTATTACCAAGCGGGAGTACCTGAAGGAGCAGTACTTC